The 18 T cell receptor beta chains in this list originate from one sample, sequenced in a study of cytomegalovirus exposure and HLA in healthy donors. PCR primers comprised 60 Vbeta and 13 Jbeta primers. Clones were read by immunoSEQ multiplex PCR, and TCRdb kept only the in-frame ones, dropping some. The sample lists 75,000 to 95,000 clones, under 80% occurring once. The sample consisted of PBMCs. The receptors were sampled from a woman in her twenties or thirties in good health and CMV-seronegative.

The table lists this clone with a few counts. J is TRBJ1-1 and V is TRBV19, with a tentative D call TRBD1 (5 bases). Germline V gene lookup returns CDR1 LNHDA and CDR2 SQIVND (reference sequence). Trimming shortened V by 2 bases and J by 6 bases, and 7 bases separated the two germline ends. This CDR3 is built from 12 residues. The CDR3 is CASSIRGSEAFF. CDR3 nucleotides: TGTGCCAGTAGTATACGGGGGTCTGAAGCTTTCTTT.

The genes are TRBV5-5 and TRBJ2-6; 9 bases align to TRBD2. Germline V gene sequence: CDR1 SGHKS, CDR2 YYEKEE (reference sequence). CDR3 length: 18 residues. After removal of 4 bases from V and 1 base from J, the junction contained 9 bases not matched to a gene. This chain's CDR3 is CASSPMRGGVSGANVLTF. The CDR3 bases are TGTGCCAGCAGCCCCATGCGGGGGGGCGTATCTGGGGCCAACGTCCTGACTTTC.

With respect to this clone: Relative to the germline gene, one junction end is altered; a read error may explain this. The gene calls are TRBV11-3 and TRBJ2-5, with TRBD2 as a possible D gene (6 bases). The CDR3 length is 15 residues. Germline CDR1 and CDR2: SGHNT and YENEEA. The DNA for the CDR3 is TGTGCCAGCGGCTTAGGCGGCGGGACGATGGAGACCCAGTACTTC. Protein sequence: CASGLGGGTMETQYF.

The V gene is TRBV5-4, the J gene TRBJ2-1, with D perhaps TRBD1 (5 bases). V lost 0 bases to trimming and J lost 0 bases, with 7 bases between them. The CDR3 has 15 residues. Germline-derived CDR1 and CDR2 are SGHNT and YYREEE (reference sequence). The CDR3 reads CASSLGQGSYNEQFF. The CDR3 DNA follows: TGTGCCAGCAGCTTGGGTCAGGGCTCCTACAATGAGCAGTTCTTC.

The chain uses TRBV6-5 and TRBJ2-1; 9 bases agree with TRBD1. This CDR3 region has 16 residues. Germline loops: CDR1 MNHEY, CDR2 SVGAGI. The V and J ends lost 2 bases and 3 bases, in that order; junction bases with no gene match: 5. The CDR3 sequence is CASSYPDRGSYNEQFF. The CDR3 DNA follows: TGTGCCAGCAGTTACCCCGACAGGGGGAGCTACAATGAGCAGTTCTTC.

The V gene is TRBV7-9, the J gene TRBJ1-2; 7 bases fit TRBD1. Germline V gene sequence: CDR1 SEHNR, CDR2 FQNEAQ (reference sequence). Trimming removed 3 bases from V and 4 bases from J; junction bases left unmatched: 8. The CDR3 runs to 15 residues. In nucleotides, the CDR3 is TGTGCCAGCAGCTTCGGACAGGCGATGGTCTATGGCTACACCTTC. This translates into CASSFGQAMVYGYTF.

The chain uses TRBV19 and TRBJ1-1; 9 nucleotides line up with TRBD1. J was trimmed by 4 bases and V by 5 bases; bases with no gene match: 11. Germline CDR1 is LNHDA and CDR2 is SQIVND (reference sequence). CDR3 length: 16 residues. As DNA, the CDR3 is TGTGCCAGTAGTCCAACAGGGGGCGTGAGAGCCACTGAAGCTTTCTTT. Translation gives CASSPTGGVRATEAFF.

The CDR3 DNA is TGTGCCAGCTCCTCGGGAGGGGCTAGCACAGATACGCAGTATTTT. Protein sequence: CASSSGGASTDTQYF. The chain uses TRBV18 and TRBJ2-3, with 8 nucleotides matching TRBD2. Germline V lookup: CDR1 KGHSH, CDR2 LQKENI. The V and J ends lost 6 bases and 0 bases, in that order; junction bases with no gene match: 5. The CDR3 sequence is 15 residues long.

The V call is TRBV4-2, the J call TRBJ2-2, with D unresolved. The germline V gene has CDR1 LGHNA and CDR2 YNFKEQ. The V gene lost 0 bases and the J gene lost 5 bases, with 10 bases spanning the gap. The CDR3 loop spans 15 amino acids. The CDR3 DNA is TGTGCCAGCAGCCAAGATCGTTCCAGAACCGGGGAGCTGTTTTTT. This sequence encodes CASSQDRSRTGELFF.

This chain uses TRBV2 with TRBJ1-4; D gene unclear. CDR1 and CDR2 (germline): SNHLY, FYNNEI. The CDR3 loop spans 15 amino acids. Trimming cost V 5 bases and J 7 bases, with 17 bases left between them. DNA for the CDR3: TGTGCCAGCAGTATCAATAGGGCGGCGGGTGAAAAACTGTTTTTT. Protein product: CASSINRAAGEKLFF. Combining the CDR3 with reference TRBV2 and TRBJ1-4 gives the whole variable domain EPEVTQTPSHQVTQMGQEVILRCVPISNHLYFYWYRQILGQKVEFLVSFYNNEISEKSEIFDDQFSVERPDGSNFTLKIRSTKLEDSAMYFCASSINRAAGEKLFFGSGTQLSVL.

The chain joins TRBV23-1 to TRBJ1-1; TRBD1 is a possible D gene (6 bases). TRBV23-1 belongs to the ORF category, with a function that is uncertain. The CDR3 is made up of 14 amino acids. V was cut by 4 bases and J by 4 bases, with 13 bases left in between. The DNA for the CDR3 is TGCGCCAGCAGTCTAGCACAGGGAAGCACTGAAGCTTTCTTT. Translated: CASSLAQGSTEAFF.

The chain employs TRBV19 and TRBJ2-7, with TRBD2 matching 9 bases. With 5 bases clipped from V and 3 bases from J, the junction kept 8 bases outside the gene matches. The CDR3 loop spans 15 amino acids. Per germline, CDR1 LNHDA and CDR2 SQIVND (reference sequence). CDR3: CASSLEASGIYEQYF. The CDR3 nucleotides read TGTGCCAGTAGTCTGGAGGCTAGCGGGATCTACGAGCAGTACTTC.

The chain combines TRBV5-6 with TRBJ1-6; no definite D call. The germline V gene has CDR1 SGHDT and CDR2 YYEEEE. The CDR3 length is 13 residues. Trimming shortened V by 0 bases and J by 8 bases, and 6 bases separated the two germline ends. The CDR3 loop reads CASSLAVDSPLHF. CDR3 sequence (DNA): TGTGCCAGCAGCTTGGCCGTTGATTCACCCCTCCACTTT.

The table lists this clone with a few counts. The gene calls are TRBV7-2 and TRBJ2-1; D unclear. V was pared by 3 bases and J by 9 bases, with 18 bases between. In germline, CDR1 is SGHTA, CDR2 FQGNSA. This CDR3 has 15 residues. The CDR3 DNA is TGTGCCAGCAGCTTGGGCACCTCCTTTTTGGTTGAGCAGTTCTTC. Amino acids: CASSLGTSFLVEQFF.

The chain combines TRBV11-2 with TRBJ2-7; 7 bases align to TRBD1. Germline V gene data show CDR1 as SGHAT and CDR2 as FQNNGV. The CDR3 has 14 residues. With V trimmed by 5 bases and J by 2 bases, 6 bases remained unmatched. The CDR3 region has the DNA TGTGCCAGCAGCCCAAACAGGGGCACCTACGAGCAGTACTTC. Encoded protein: CASSPNRGTYEQYF.

CDR3 residues: CVRSLPNNTDTQYF. The CDR3, as DNA: TGTGTCAGAAGCTTACCGAACAACACAGATACGCAGTATTTT. The chain uses TRBV7-5 and TRBJ2-3; the D segment call TRBD1 is taken from the table without a DNA check. TRBV7-5 is designated a pseudogene. This CDR3 is built from 14 residues.

In this sample, this clone turned up a few times. The rearrangement joins TRBV6-5 to TRBJ1-1; D perhaps matches TRBD1 (6 bases). The CDR3 runs 14 residues. Germline V gene data show CDR1 as MNHEY and CDR2 as SVGAGI. Trimming left V 6 bases short and J 1 base short, with 12 bases between. The CDR3 region is CASRTRDKNTEAFF. The CDR3, as DNA: TGTGCCAGCAGGACCCGGGACAAGAACACTGAAGCTTTCTTT.

The chain uses TRBV27 and TRBJ1-2; D uncertain. The V and J ends lost 0 bases and 4 bases respectively, with 15 bases between them. This CDR3 comprises 16 residues. Germline V gene sequence: CDR1 MNHEY, CDR2 SMNVEV (reference sequence). CDR3 sequence (DNA): TGTGCCAGCAGTTTATCGGGCACACTTCTGGGCTATGGCTACACCTTC. Its translation: CASSLSGTLLGYGYTF.